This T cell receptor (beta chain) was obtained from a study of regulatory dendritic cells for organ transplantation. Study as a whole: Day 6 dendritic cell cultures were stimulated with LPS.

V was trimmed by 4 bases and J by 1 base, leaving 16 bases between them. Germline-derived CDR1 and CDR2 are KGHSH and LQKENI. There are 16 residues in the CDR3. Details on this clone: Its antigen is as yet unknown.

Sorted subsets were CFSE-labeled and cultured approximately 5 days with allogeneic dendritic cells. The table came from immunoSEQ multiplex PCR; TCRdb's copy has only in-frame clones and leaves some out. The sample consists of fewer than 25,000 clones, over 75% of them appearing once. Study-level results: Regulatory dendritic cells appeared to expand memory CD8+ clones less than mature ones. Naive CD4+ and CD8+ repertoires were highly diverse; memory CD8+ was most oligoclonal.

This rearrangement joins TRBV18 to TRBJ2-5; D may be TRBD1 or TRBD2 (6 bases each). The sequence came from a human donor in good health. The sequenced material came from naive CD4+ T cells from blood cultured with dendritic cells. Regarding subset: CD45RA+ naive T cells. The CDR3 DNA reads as TGTGCCAGCTCACTTATGGTCGGGGGCCTCCAAGAGACCCAGTACTTC. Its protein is CASSLMVGGLQETQYF.